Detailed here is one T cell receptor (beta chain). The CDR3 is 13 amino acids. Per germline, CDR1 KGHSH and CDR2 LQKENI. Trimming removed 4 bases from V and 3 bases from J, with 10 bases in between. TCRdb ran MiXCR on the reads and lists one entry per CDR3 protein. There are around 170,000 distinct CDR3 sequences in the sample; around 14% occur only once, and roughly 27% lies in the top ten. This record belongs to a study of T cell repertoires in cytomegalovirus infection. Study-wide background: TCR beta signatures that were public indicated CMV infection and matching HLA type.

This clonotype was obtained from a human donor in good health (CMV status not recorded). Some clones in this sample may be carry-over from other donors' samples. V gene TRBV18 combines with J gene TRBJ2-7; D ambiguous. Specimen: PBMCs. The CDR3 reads CASSQVTDYEQYF. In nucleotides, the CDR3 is TGTGCCAGCTCACAAGTAACAGACTACGAGCAGTACTTC.